This T cell receptor (beta chain) was recorded in a study of cytomegalovirus exposure and HLA in healthy donors. For the study at large: A subsequent analysis reported that the 120 or so validation repertoires were produced on the same platform that had also been used for the 500 to 700 first-cohort repertoires. Findings and limits, study-wide: Both high specificity and high sensitivity reportedly marked the classifier's diagnosis of cytomegalovirus status. Investigators reported some 150 TCR beta chains as tied to cytomegalovirus.

Profiled with immunoSEQ multiplex PCR; TCRdb holds only in-frame clones, not every one. Of under 250,000 clones in the sample, approximately 87% were seen once. In regard to this clone: Its antigen is as yet unknown.

There are 13 residues in the CDR3. Germline values: CDR1 SGHDT, CDR2 YYEEEE. Trimming stripped 0 bases from V and 2 bases from J, with 5 bases between. The J gene is TRBJ2-5, the V gene TRBV5-6; no definite D call. Sequencing used PBMCs. The receptor comes from a woman in her late teens or twenties in good health and CMV-seronegative. CDR3 DNA: TGTGCCAGCAGCTTGGCGCTGCAAGAGACCCAGTACTTC. Encoded protein: CASSLALQETQYF.